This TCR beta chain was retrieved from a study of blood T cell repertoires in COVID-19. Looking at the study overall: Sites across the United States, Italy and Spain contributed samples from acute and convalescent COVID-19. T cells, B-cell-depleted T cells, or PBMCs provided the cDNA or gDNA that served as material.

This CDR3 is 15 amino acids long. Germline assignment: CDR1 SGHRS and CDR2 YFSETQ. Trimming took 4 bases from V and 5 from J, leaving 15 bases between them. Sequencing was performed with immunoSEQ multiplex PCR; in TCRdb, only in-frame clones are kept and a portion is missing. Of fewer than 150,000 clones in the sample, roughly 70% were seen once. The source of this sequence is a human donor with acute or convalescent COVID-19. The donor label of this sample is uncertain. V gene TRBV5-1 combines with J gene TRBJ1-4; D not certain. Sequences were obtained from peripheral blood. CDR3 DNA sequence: TGCGCCAGCAGCCCCGACTTATCCGGAAATGAAAAACTGTTTTTT. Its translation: CASSPDLSGNEKLFF.